The next 18 T cell receptor beta chains were all read from a single sample in a study of blood T cell repertoires in COVID-19. Profiled with immunoSEQ multiplex PCR; TCRdb holds only in-frame clones, not every one. Of about 180,000 clones detected, about 86% appear once; the ten largest clones hold around 8.6%. Sequenced: peripheral blood. The receptor source for this set is a man aged 50-59 years with active or convalescent COVID-19.

This chain connects TRBV7-3 to TRBJ1-2; no reliable D call. There are 13 residues in the CDR3. Trimming left V 3 bases short and J 8 bases short, with 13 bases between. In germline, CDR1 is SGHTA, CDR2 FQGTGA. DNA of the CDR3: TGTGCCAGCAGCTTCCAGGAGGGCGGGGGCTACACCTTC. It specifies CASSFQEGGGYTF.

This clone was seen ten or more times. The chain joins TRBV28 to TRBJ1-5, with D tentatively TRBD1 (5 bases). Germline V gives CDR1 MDHEN, CDR2 SYDVKM. V was pared by 4 bases and J by 4 bases, with 17 bases between. This CDR3 has 16 residues. The CDR3 here is CASSSPDGGSNQPQHF. The CDR3 region has the DNA TGTGCCAGCAGTTCTCCGGACGGGGGTTCTAATCAGCCCCAGCATTTT.

The chain is built from TRBV28 and TRBJ2-7, with TRBD1 matching 9 bases. V gave up 5 bases and J gave up 5 bases; unmatched junction bases: 10. Germline CDR1 MDHEN, CDR2 SYDVKM. CDR3 size: 15 residues. Here the CDR3 reads CASSTYSGTGNEQYF. CDR3 DNA: TGTGCCAGCAGTACCTACTCCGGGACAGGGAACGAGCAGTACTTC.

The chain uses TRBV3-1 (or the pseudogene TRBV3-2) and TRBJ1-1, with 7 bases fitting TRBD1. Germline V gene data show CDR1 as LGHDT and CDR2 as YNNKEL (reference sequence). With 4 bases clipped from V and 2 bases from J, the junction kept 7 bases outside the gene matches. The CDR3 runs 15 residues. CDR3 DNA sequence: TGTGCCAGCAGCCCTTCAGACAGGGACAACACTGAAGCTTTCTTT. It specifies CASSPSDRDNTEAFF.

The chain couples TRBV7-2 to TRBJ1-4; 9 positions match TRBD1. The germline V gene encodes CDR1 SGHTA and CDR2 FQGNSA. There are 15 residues in the CDR3. Trimming cost V 3 bases and J 8 bases; bases outside gene matches: 7. The CDR3 sequence: CASSLGTGMREKLFF. CDR3 in DNA: TGTGCCAGCAGCTTGGGGACAGGGATGCGGGAAAAACTGTTTTTT.

The chain combines TRBV12-5 with TRBJ2-5, with D possibly matching TRBD2 (6 bases). The germline V gene encodes CDR1 LGHNT and CDR2 FRNRAP. Trimming took 7 bases from V and 5 from J, leaving 14 bases between them. The CDR3 is made up of 13 amino acids. The CDR3 region is CASERGAGETQYF. The CDR3 region has the DNA TGTGCTAGTGAGCGAGGGGCGGGGGAGACCCAGTACTTC.

As DNA, the CDR3 is TGTGCCACCAGTGACAGCCTAGGGGGCGAGCAGTACTTC. Protein: CATSDSLGGEQYF. The rearrangement links TRBV24-1 to TRBJ2-7; perhaps TRBD1 as D (6 bases). Trimming took off 4 bases at V and 6 bases at J, with 12 bases between the two ends. Germline V CDR1 and CDR2: KGHDR, SFDVKD. The CDR3 loop spans 13 amino acids.

The rearrangement uses TRBV5-1 and TRBJ2-3; D unclear. Germline CDR1 is SGHRS and CDR2 is YFSETQ. The CDR3 sequence is 12 residues long. V gave up 4 bases and J gave up 5 bases, with 8 bases separating them. The chain's CDR3 is CASSPLEDTQYF. For the CDR3, the DNA is TGCGCCAGCAGCCCCTTAGAAGATACGCAGTATTTT.

The chain carries TRBV3-1 (or the pseudogene TRBV3-2) and TRBJ2-7; D is unclear. V lost 5 bases to trimming and J lost 6 bases, with 8 bases between them. This CDR3 contains 11 residues. Germline CDR1 LGHDT, CDR2 YNNKEL (reference sequence). The CDR3 region has the DNA TGTGCCAGCAGCTACAACAGCGAGCAGTACTTC. This translates into CASSYNSEQYF.

The V call is TRBV2, the J call TRBJ2-7, with TRBD2 as a possible D gene (6 bases). The CDR3 runs to 13 residues. Germline V gives CDR1 SNHLY, CDR2 FYNNEI. V lost 5 bases and J 4 bases, leaving 12 bases between the germline ends. CDR3 residues: CASSWDSKYEQYF. The DNA of the CDR3 is TGTGCCAGCAGTTGGGACTCGAAGTACGAGCAGTACTTC.

Only a few counts were recorded for this clone. The rearrangement joins TRBV4-1 to TRBJ1-1; D gene unclear. Germline loops: CDR1 MGHRA, CDR2 YSYEKL. This CDR3 has 13 amino acids. V gave up 6 bases and J gave up 1 base, with 9 bases separating them. Here the CDR3 reads CASSGSANTEAFF. The DNA of the CDR3 is TGCGCCAGCAGTGGCAGTGCGAACACTGAAGCTTTCTTT.

V gene TRBV10-3 combines with J gene TRBJ1-1; no clear D gene. The V end lost 8 bases, the J end lost 1 base, and 11 bases lay between the germline ends. The CDR3 is 13 residues long. Germline loops: CDR1 ENHRY, CDR2 SYGVKD. CDR3 bases: TGTGCCATCCGGTATGAGGCGAACACTGAAGCTTTCTTT. Its protein is CAIRYEANTEAFF.

The rearrangement joins TRBV3-1 (or the pseudogene TRBV3-2) to TRBJ1-2; D unresolved. This CDR3 has 15 amino acids. V lost 4 bases to trimming and J lost 8 bases, with 20 bases between them. CDR1 and CDR2 from the germline V gene are LGHDT and YNNKEL (reference sequence). The CDR3 protein is CASSPRSAPGRGYTF. CDR3 nucleotide sequence: TGTGCCAGCAGCCCCCGTTCGGCCCCCGGCAGGGGCTACACCTTC.

This clone was observed once. V is TRBV5-1 and J is TRBJ2-2, with D maybe TRBD2 (6 bases). CDR3 length: 14 residues. CDR1 is SGHRS and CDR2 is YFSETQ in the germline V gene. Trimming shortened V by 7 bases and J by 6 bases, and 16 bases separated the two germline ends. The CDR3 nucleotides are TGCGCCAGCCAGGCGGGGCTGAATCCCGGGGAGCTGTTTTTT. As protein: CASQAGLNPGELFF.

The V and J genes are TRBV2 and TRBJ2-7, with TRBD1 matching 11 bases. The germline V gene has CDR1 SNHLY and CDR2 FYNNEI. CDR3 length: 15 amino acids. The V segment lost 11 bases and the J segment 3 bases; nucleotides outside the gene matches: 12. The CDR3 here is CASEEDRGRGYEQYF. The DNA of the CDR3 is TGTGCCTCCGAGGAGGACAGGGGGCGCGGCTACGAGCAGTACTTC.

The rearrangement joins TRBV6-5 to TRBJ1-1; the match to TRBD1 covers 9 bases. V gave up 9 bases and J gave up 0 bases; unmatched junction bases: 5. Germline CDR1 reads MNHEY; CDR2 reads SVGAGI. The CDR3 has 14 amino acids. The CDR3 bases are TGTGCCAGTGGGACAGGGACCATGAACACTGAAGCTTTCTTT. Translated: CASGTGTMNTEAFF.

The chain carries TRBV7-4 and TRBJ1-2; D perhaps matches TRBD1 (5 bases). CDR1 is SGHVT, CDR2 SQSDAQ, per germline. V lost 1 base and J lost 1, with 13 bases in between. CDR3 size: 16 residues. For the CDR3, the DNA is TGTGCCAGCAGCTTAGGGCCCAGGACACTTAACTATGGCTACACCTTC. It encodes CASSLGPRTLNYGYTF.

The chain's CDR3 is CASIMGLAVTGQFF. CDR3 DNA sequence: TGTGCCAGCATCATGGGACTAGCGGTTACAGGGCAGTTCTTC. The chain carries TRBV6-5 and TRBJ2-1; 11 bases line up with TRBD2. This CDR3 comprises 14 residues. The V gene end was trimmed by 7 bases and the J gene end by 12 bases; junction bases not matched to a gene: 11. From germline, CDR1 is MNHEY and CDR2 SVGAGI.